These T cell receptor beta chains were read from a single sample in a study of T-cell reconstitution after alpha-beta-depleted transplantation in children. Each CDR3 protein is one row after TCRdb ran MiXCR on the PCR reads. The sample includes about 240,000 distinct CDR3 sequences, over 20% of them seen just once. The sequencing here drew on PBMCs, taken before TCRalphabeta/CD19-depleted stem cell transplant. All receptors come from a girl aged 2-10 years with Fanconi anemia, due to receive a stem cell transplant. The CDR3 runs from the conserved cysteine through the conserved F or W. Fields, in order: V gene, J gene, D gene, clone size, CDR3 DNA, CDR3 protein. The D gene is left open where the match is weak. Clone size is stated in some rows and not others, as once, few, many or a class when expanded.

TRBV2	TRBJ1-6	NA	many	TGTGCCACTTTCGGCACCCGCTCCTATAATTCACCCCTCCACTTT	CATFGTRSYNSPLHF
TRBV20-1	TRBJ2-7	TRBD2	few	TGCAGTGCGGCACTAGCGGGGGCCCCCTACGAGCAGTACTTC	CSAALAGAPYEQYF
TRBV29-1	TRBJ2-7	TRBD1	many	TGCAGCGTTGAGATGGAAGAGGGGGCCAGCGAGCAGTACTTC	CSVEMEEGASEQYF
TRBV20-1	TRBJ2-1	NA	NA	TGCAGTGCTAGTTCAGGGGATAACTCCTACAATGAGCAGTTCTTC	CSASSGDNSYNEQFF
TRBV5-1	TRBJ2-1	NA	NA	TGCGCCAGCAGCTCGGGACCTGAGCAGTTCTTC	CASSSGPEQFF
TRBV7-8	TRBJ2-1	TRBD2	NA	TGTGCCAGCAGCTCAAGCCGACTAGCGGGGGGAATAATGCAGTTCTTC	CASSSSRLAGGIMQFF
TRBV11-1	TRBJ2-5	TRBD2	NA	TGTGCCAGCAGCTCCGGGACTAGCGGGTTGTTTTACCAAGAGACCCAGTACTTC	CASSSGTSGLFYQETQYF
TRBV7-2	TRBJ2-7	TRBD2	NA	TGTGCCAGCAGCCCGCTAGCGGGGGGAAACTACGAGCAGTACTTC	CASSPLAGGNYEQYF
TRBV30	TRBJ1-5	NA	NA	TGTGCCTGGAGCGCGGTTTCCAATCAGCCCCAGCATTTT	CAWSAVSNQPQHF
TRBV29-1	TRBJ1-1	NA	many	TGCAGCGGTTTGAGGGGGAACACTGAAGCTTTCTTT	CSGLRGNTEAFF
TRBV7-8	TRBJ2-5	NA	few	TGTGCCAGCAGCTTATTGTCTAGTCTTAAGGAGACCCAGTACTTC	CASSLLSSLKETQYF
TRBV7-6	TRBJ2-4	TRBD1	NA	TGTGCCAGCAGCAGGACAGGGGAGACCAAAAACATTCAGTACTTC	CASSRTGETKNIQYF
TRBV27	TRBJ2-7	NA	NA	TGTGCCAGCAGTTTTTATCCACCTAAGACGGACTTCGTCTACGAGCAGTACTTC	CASSFYPPKTDFVYEQYF
TRBV10-3	TRBJ1-5	TRBD1	NA	TGTGCCATCAGTGAGTCGACAGGGGGTGACTCGCCCCAGCATTTT	CAISESTGGDSPQHF
TRBV12-3/TRBV12-4	TRBJ1-1	NA	few	TGTGCCAGCAGTTTCTCTGGGGGGAACACTGAAGCTTTCTTT	CASSFSGGNTEAFF
TRBV20-1	TRBJ1-4	NA	NA	TGCAGTGCTAGATACAGGGCTAATGAAAAACTGTTTTTT	CSARYRANEKLFF
TRBV6-6	TRBJ2-1	NA	many	TGTGCCAGCAGTAGGGACCACTACAATGAGCAGTTCTTC	CASSRDHYNEQFF
TRBV27	TRBJ2-1	TRBD1	many	TGTGCCAGCAGAGACACAGGGGGTCACAATGAGCAGTTCTTC	CASRDTGGHNEQFF
TRBV7-3	TRBJ2-1	NA	few	TGTGCCAGCAGCTTGAGATGGGGGGGCAATTACAATGAGCAGTTCTTC	CASSLRWGGNYNEQFF
TRBV6-1	TRBJ2-7	TRBD2	many	TGTGCCAGCCTACCTTCTAGCGGCGGCTCCTACGAGCAGTACTTC	CASLPSSGGSYEQYF
TRBV7-2	TRBJ2-5	TRBD2	NA	TGTGCCAGCAGCGCCTCGGCTAGCGGGGGGGCAGAGACCCAGTACTTC	CASSASASGGAETQYF
TRBV20-1	TRBJ2-3	TRBD2	few	TGCAGTGCTAGATGTTCGGGGGGGCCACACACAGATACGCAGTATTTT	CSARCSGGPHTDTQYF
TRBV20-1	TRBJ2-7	TRBD1	NA	TGCAGTGCTAGTCGGGCGGGACAGGTTACCTACGAGCAGTACTTC	CSASRAGQVTYEQYF
TRBV20-1	TRBJ2-1	TRBD2	NA	TGCTGTGCTAGAGATCTGTGGGAGGGCCACAGGATCGATGAGCAGTTCTTC	CCARDLWEGHRIDEQFF
TRBV2	TRBJ2-1	NA	few	TGTGCCAGCACTGGCCTCCTATCCTACAATGAGCAGTTCTTC	CASTGLLSYNEQFF
TRBV12-3/TRBV12-4	TRBJ2-1	TRBD1	many	TGTGCCAGCAGACTAACAGGGGCCTCCTACAATGAGCAGTTCTTC	CASRLTGASYNEQFF
TRBV9	TRBJ2-7	NA	many	TGTGCCAGCAGAGAAAACCGCGGGGGCAACTACGAGCAGTACTTC	CASRENRGGNYEQYF
TRBV24-1	TRBJ2-2	TRBD1	NA	TGTGCCACCAGTGATTTGACAGGGGCGTACACCGGGGAGCTGTTTTTT	CATSDLTGAYTGELFF
TRBV12-3/TRBV12-4	TRBJ1-2	NA	NA	TGTGCCAGCAGTTTAGCTGAGGTCGGCTACACCTTC	CASSLAEVGYTF
TRBV28	TRBJ2-5	NA	many	TGTGCCAGCAGTTTATACAGGGAAGAGACCCAGTACTTC	CASSLYREETQYF
TRBV20-1	TRBJ2-7	NA	many	TGCAGTGCTAGAGTCGGGTGGGGGGGCCACGAGCAGTACTTC	CSARVGWGGHEQYF
TRBV29-1	TRBJ2-2	NA	many	TGCAGCCTAAGCGACAGTTACACCGGGGAGCTGTTTTTT	CSLSDSYTGELFF
TRBV28	TRBJ2-1	TRBD2	few	TGTGCCAGCAGTTTATGGGGTTTCGCGGGAGGAGACAATGAGCAGTTCTTC	CASSLWGFAGGDNEQFF
TRBV29-1	TRBJ2-1	TRBD2	many	TGCAGCGTTGCCCGGACTAGCGAATACAATGAGCAGTTCTTC	CSVARTSEYNEQFF
TRBV18	TRBJ2-6	NA	few	TGTGCCAGCTCACCAACCTCTGGGGCCAACGTCCTGACTTTC	CASSPTSGANVLTF
TRBV20-1	TRBJ2-3	TRBD2	NA	TGCAGTGCTAGTTGGGCGGGGGGACCCGGCACAGATACGCAGTATTTT	CSASWAGGPGTDTQYF
TRBV20-1	TRBJ2-4	NA	few	TGCAGTGCTTCTAAACCCGGGACAACTCTAGCCAAAAACATTCAGTACTTC	CSASKPGTTLAKNIQYF
TRBV20-1	TRBJ2-3	NA	few	TGCAGTGCTAGAGATCTGGCGGAGACATACACAGATACGCAGTATTTT	CSARDLAETYTDTQYF